Shown below are 32 T cell receptor beta chains from a single sample sequenced in a study of shared clonotypes between healthy human individuals. Generated by immunoSEQ multiplex PCR, the TCRdb table keeps only in-frame clones and is missing some. The sample yields fewer than 3 million clones, around 90% seen once. Sequenced: naive CD4+ T cells from PBMCs. The sample's subset: CD45RA+ positively selected. All receptors derive from a man in his late teens or twenties in good health. Some clones in this sample may be carry-over from other donors' samples.

The chain uses TRBV27 and TRBJ1-1; D ambiguous. CDR3 size: 10 residues. The germline V gene encodes CDR1 MNHEY and CDR2 SMNVEV (reference sequence). V was trimmed by 2 bases and J by 11 bases, leaving 6 bases between them. Here the CDR3 DNA reads TGTGCCAGCAGTTTAGGCCAGGCTTTCTTT. Amino acid sequence: CASSLGQAFF.

The V call is TRBV6-5, the J call TRBJ2-1; 8 bases map to TRBD2. This CDR3 region has 15 residues. V lost 7 bases, J lost 7 bases, and 12 bases stayed unmatched. Germline CDR1 is MNHEY and CDR2 is SVGAGI. Here the CDR3 DNA reads TGTGCCAGCATCAAACTAGCGGACCACGGAAATGAGCAGTTCTTC. It yields the protein CASIKLADHGNEQFF.

The chain uses TRBV19 and TRBJ2-5; a possible D gene is TRBD2 (5 bases). The V end was cut by 4 bases, the J end by 3 bases, with 15 bases between. The CDR3 loop spans 15 amino acids. Germline V lookup: CDR1 LNHDA, CDR2 SQIVND (reference sequence). CDR3 bases: TGTGCCAGTAGTACCCCCTCGGACTGGGAAGAGACCCAGTACTTC. The encoded protein is CASSTPSDWEETQYF.

This clone was recorded once. The chain links TRBV18 to TRBJ1-2; D perhaps matches TRBD1 (6 bases). Germline-derived CDR1 and CDR2 are KGHSH and LQKENI. CDR3 length equals 15 residues. Deletions cut 4 bases from V and 1 base from J, with 13 bases between. DNA for the CDR3: TGTGCCAGCTCACAAGGAGGGGGTCTTAACTATGGCTACACCTTC. The encoded protein is CASSQGGGLNYGYTF.

The rearrangement links TRBV9 to TRBJ2-3; possible D gene TRBD2, 6 bases. CDR3 size: 17 residues. Germline CDR1 is SGDLS and CDR2 is YYNGEE. The germline V and J ends were trimmed by 2 bases and 0 bases, with 16 bases remaining between them. The CDR3 sequence: CASSVLGRGSSTDTQYF. Written as DNA, the CDR3 is TGTGCCAGCAGCGTTTTGGGGCGGGGTTCTAGCACAGATACGCAGTATTTT.

Remarks on this clone: Additional DNA sequences in this sample encode the identical CDR3. This sequence joins TRBV7-3 and TRBJ2-2; D not resolved. V lost 4 bases and J 6 bases, leaving 6 bases between the germline ends. In germline, CDR1 is SGHTA, CDR2 FQGTGA. The CDR3 extends over 12 amino acids. The CDR3 bases are TGTGCCAGCAGCTCGACACCCGGGGAGCTGTTTTTT. Amino acid sequence: CASSSTPGELFF.

The chain combines TRBV7-8 with TRBJ1-5; no reliable D call. This CDR3 is 16 amino acids long. Trimming shortened V by 7 bases and J by 0 bases, and 16 bases separated the two germline ends. In germline, CDR1 is SGHVS, CDR2 FQNEAQ. This CDR3 reads CASTLLTTDSNQPQHF. The CDR3 DNA reads as TGTGCCAGCACCCTCCTGACGACCGATAGCAATCAGCCCCAGCATTTT.

This clone has just a few counts. This sample also contains other DNA sequences that code for the same CDR3. The J gene is TRBJ2-2, the V gene TRBV7-3; D unclear. This CDR3 has 13 amino acids. Germline V gene sequence: CDR1 SGHTA, CDR2 FQGTGA. Trimming cost V 0 bases and J 5 bases, with 4 bases left between them. The CDR3 nucleotides read TGTGCCAGCAGCTTAACAGGGACCGGGGAGCTGTTTTTT. This sequence encodes CASSLTGTGELFF.

On this clone: The sample carries other DNA sequences with the same CDR3. The chain combines TRBV30 with TRBJ2-1, with D perhaps TRBD1 (5 bases). Germline V CDR1 and CDR2: GTSNPN, SVGIG (reference sequence). The CDR3 sequence is 15 residues long. The V and J ends lost 0 bases and 0 bases respectively, with 9 bases between them. This CDR3 reads CAWSVGQSSYNEQFF. The CDR3 DNA follows: TGTGCCTGGAGTGTGGGGCAGAGCTCCTACAATGAGCAGTTCTTC. Combining the CDR3 with reference TRBV30 and TRBJ2-1 gives the whole variable domain SQTIHQWPATLVQPVGSPLSLECTVEGTSNPNLYWYRQAAGRGLQLLFYSVGIGQISSEVPQNLSASRPQDRQFILSSKKLLLSDSGFYLCAWSVGQSSYNEQFFGPGTRLTVL.

This clone was seen a single time. The chain carries TRBV21-1 and TRBJ2-3; the D call of TRBD2 is as the table states it, not checked on the DNA. TRBV21-1 corresponds to a pseudogene. CDR3 length equals 17 residues. The CDR3 DNA sequence: TGTGCCAGCAGCAGGACCCTAGCGGGAGGGAGGACAGATACGCAGTATTTT. It yields the protein CASSRTLAGGRTDTQYF.

This clone has only a few counts. The rearrangement links TRBV30 to TRBJ2-5, with 7 bases fitting TRBD2. The CDR3 contains 16 residues. The ends lost 5 bases at V and 5 bases at J; junction bases unmatched: 17. CDR1 is GTSNPN, CDR2 SVGIG, per germline (reference sequence). CDR3 in amino acids: CAWDGLLGERGETQYF. The DNA for the CDR3 is TGTGCCTGGGACGGACTCCTAGGGGAGCGGGGTGAGACCCAGTACTTC. The full variable domain, rest sourced from reference TRBV30 and TRBJ2-5, is SQTIHQWPATLVQPVGSPLSLECTVEGTSNPNLYWYRQAAGRGLQLLFYSVGIGQISSEVPQNLSASRPQDRQFILSSKKLLLSDSGFYLCAWDGLLGERGETQYFGPGTRLLVL.

This chain links TRBV19 with TRBJ1-4; tentatively, D is TRBD1 (5 bases). From germline, CDR1 is LNHDA and CDR2 SQIVND (reference sequence). This CDR3 has 14 amino acids. V lost 5 bases, J lost 8 bases, and 15 bases lay in between. The CDR3 DNA is TGTGCCAGTAGTTCCCCGACAGATCGGGAAAAACTGTTTTTT. Its translation is CASSSPTDREKLFF.

The rearrangement links TRBV5-4 to TRBJ1-4; the D gene is possibly TRBD1 (5 bases). Trimming shortened V by 1 base and J by 5 bases, and 12 bases separated the two germline ends. The CDR3 extends over 15 amino acids. The germline V gene encodes CDR1 SGHNT and CDR2 YYREEE (reference sequence). As DNA, the CDR3 is TGTGCCAGCAGCTTGAAGGGCGGGGGGAATGAAAAACTGTTTTTT. Protein: CASSLKGGGNEKLFF.

The chain uses TRBV5-4 and TRBJ2-7; 12 nucleotides match TRBD1. J was trimmed by 2 bases and V by 4 bases; bases with no gene match: 13. Germline V gene lookup returns CDR1 SGHNT and CDR2 YYREEE (reference sequence). The CDR3 has 18 residues. CDR3 residues: CASSTPAGTGGNPYEQYF. The CDR3 DNA is TGTGCCAGCAGCACCCCAGCCGGGACAGGGGGCAACCCCTACGAGCAGTACTTC.

About this clone: This specimen includes other DNA sequences encoding the same CDR3. The rearrangement joins TRBV28 to TRBJ2-5, with D perhaps matching TRBD1 (6 bases). CDR1 is MDHEN, CDR2 SYDVKM, per germline. CDR3 length: 14 residues. V was pared by 5 bases and J by 1 base, with 11 bases between. The CDR3 loop reads CASSTSGAQETQYF. As DNA, the CDR3 is TGTGCCAGCAGTACATCAGGGGCCCAAGAGACCCAGTACTTC.

This sequence joins TRBV28 and TRBJ2-7; perhaps TRBD2 as D (6 bases). Per the germline V gene, CDR1 is MDHEN and CDR2 is SYDVKM. The CDR3 sequence is 12 residues long. V was trimmed by 6 bases and J by 7 bases, leaving 13 bases between them. CDR3 in amino acids: CASSLEGREQYF. The CDR3 region has the DNA TGTGCCAGCAGCCTTGAAGGGAGGGAGCAGTACTTC.

This chain joins TRBV28 and TRBJ2-7, with 10 bases aligning to TRBD2. The V gene's germline CDR1 is MDHEN and CDR2 SYDVKM. The CDR3 sequence is 15 residues long. The V segment lost 6 bases and the J segment 1 base; nucleotides outside the gene matches: 6. Here the CDR3 DNA reads TGTGCCAGCAGCCAGAGGACTAGCGGATCCTACGAGCAGTACTTC. Its protein product is CASSQRTSGSYEQYF.

This rearrangement joins TRBV13 to TRBJ1-1; tentatively, D is TRBD1 (5 bases). CDR3 length equals 14 residues. Germline V gene data show CDR1 as PRHDT and CDR2 as FYEKMQ (reference sequence). Trimming left V 8 bases short and J 11 bases short, with 24 bases between. Written as DNA, the CDR3 is TGTGCCAGCCAGGACTCGGGGACCGCCCGGGGGGCTTTCTTT. This codes for CASQDSGTARGAFF.

This sequence joins TRBV15 and TRBJ1-5; a possible D gene is TRBD1 (5 bases). V was trimmed by 0 bases and J by 6 bases, leaving 9 bases between them. The CDR3 extends over 14 amino acids. Germline V gene sequence: CDR1 LNHNV, CDR2 YYDKDF (reference sequence). The CDR3 DNA sequence: TGTGCCACCAGCAGAGACAGGGCGGCTCAGCCCCAGCATTTT. Its translation is CATSRDRAAQPQHF.

This chain joins TRBV4-1 and TRBJ2-4; D is uncertain. The length of the CDR3 is 16 residues. V lost 4 bases to trimming and J lost 1 base, with 14 bases between them. CDR1 and CDR2 from the germline V gene are MGHRA and YSYEKL. The CDR3: CASSPSLAVAKNIQYF. DNA for the CDR3: TGCGCCAGCAGCCCCTCCCTGGCTGTTGCCAAAAACATTCAGTACTTC.

As concerns this clone: This sample includes further DNA sequences coding for the same CDR3. The rearrangement uses TRBV7-2 and TRBJ1-5, with D perhaps TRBD1 (6 bases). The germline V gene has CDR1 SGHTA and CDR2 FQGNSA. The CDR3 is 14 residues long. With 4 bases removed from V and 0 bases from J, the gap between germline ends came to 7 bases. The CDR3 nucleotides read TGTGCCAGCAGCTCACAGGGTAGCAATCAGCCCCAGCATTTT. This translates into CASSSQGSNQPQHF.

About this clone: Other nucleotide sequences in the sample specify the same CDR3. This sequence joins TRBV7-3 and TRBJ2-7; 11 bases line up with TRBD2. Germline V gene lookup returns CDR1 SGHTA and CDR2 FQGTGA. The CDR3 spans 15 residues. Trimming took 5 bases from V and 3 from J; bases not matched to a gene: 6. The CDR3 DNA follows: TGTGCCAGCAGCCCCGGGACTAGCGGCCTCTACGAGCAGTACTTC. This gives the protein CASSPGTSGLYEQYF.

This sequence joins TRBV7-8 and TRBJ2-3; D is ambiguous. V shed 5 bases and J shed 0 bases, with 12 bases lying between them. The CDR3 spans 15 residues. In germline, CDR1 is SGHVS, CDR2 FQNEAQ. The CDR3 protein is CASSGRTYSTDTQYF. The CDR3, as DNA: TGTGCCAGCAGCGGCAGGACCTACAGCACAGATACGCAGTATTTT.

The chain has TRBV5-1 and TRBJ1-1, with 9 bases lining up with TRBD1. Germline values: CDR1 SGHRS, CDR2 YFSETQ. The junction had 6 bases not matched to a gene; V was cut back by 5 bases and J by 1 base. The CDR3 covers 15 residues. The CDR3 loop reads CASSRDRAGNTEAFF. CDR3 coding DNA: TGCGCCAGCAGTAGGGACAGGGCTGGGAACACTGAAGCTTTCTTT.

Here the CDR3 DNA reads TGTGCCAGCAGTTTATCGGGGCGTCAGCCCCAGCATTTT. Its protein is CASSLSGRQPQHF. The chain combines TRBV28 with TRBJ1-5, with D possibly matching TRBD1 (5 bases). The germline CDR1 and CDR2 sequences are MDHEN and SYDVKM. V was clipped by 1 base and J by 6 bases, with 7 bases between them. The CDR3 runs 13 residues.

J is TRBJ2-7 and V is TRBV7-2; no reliable D call. The CDR3 is 11 amino acids. V was clipped by 5 bases and J by 4 bases, with 6 bases between them. Germline V CDR1 and CDR2: SGHTA, FQGNSA. The CDR3 sequence is CASSHEYEQYF. CDR3 in DNA: TGTGCCAGCAGCCATGAGTACGAGCAGTACTTC.

The CDR3 is CATSRDFDEQYF. In nucleotides, the CDR3 is TGTGCCACCAGCAGAGATTTTGACGAGCAGTACTTC. This chain joins TRBV15 and TRBJ2-7; D is uncertain. The V end was cut by 0 bases, the J end by 5 bases, with 5 bases between. From germline, CDR1 is LNHNV and CDR2 YYDKDF (reference sequence). CDR3 length: 12 amino acids.

This rearrangement joins TRBV27 to TRBJ2-3, with D uncertain. CDR3 length equals 17 residues. In germline, CDR1 is MNHEY, CDR2 SMNVEV (reference sequence). V was cut by 1 base and J by 2 bases, with 16 bases left in between. CDR3 sequence reads: CASSLFSIPDDTDTQYF. The CDR3 DNA reads TGTGCCAGCAGTTTATTCTCGATACCCGATGACACAGATACGCAGTATTTT.

This chain connects TRBV29-1 to TRBJ1-2; D unresolved. Germline V CDR1 and CDR2: SQVTM, ANQGSEA. With 4 bases removed from V and 8 bases from J, the gap between germline ends came to 14 bases. The CDR3 contains 12 residues. The CDR3 bases are TGCAGCGTTGGCGCACGGGATCAGGGCTACACCTTC. Protein product: CSVGARDQGYTF.

The chain recombines TRBV2 with TRBJ1-6, with 8 nucleotides matching TRBD1. Germline assignment: CDR1 SNHLY and CDR2 FYNNEI. The length of the CDR3 is 16 residues. The ends lost 6 bases at V and 7 bases at J; junction bases unmatched: 11. The CDR3 region has the DNA TGTGCCAGCAGCCCGCAGGGGGCGGCTTTGAATTCACCCCTCCACTTT. This sequence encodes CASSPQGAALNSPLHF.

Of note for this clone: Other DNA sequences in this sample translate to the same CDR3. The V gene is TRBV4-1, the J gene TRBJ2-1, with 13 bases fitting TRBD2. V was pared by 4 bases and J by 7 bases, with 7 bases of the junction left unmatched. The CDR3 is 16 amino acids. Germline CDR1 reads MGHRA; CDR2 reads YSYEKL. CDR3 loop: CASSRPGLAGNNEQFF. CDR3 nucleotide sequence: TGCGCCAGCAGCCGACCGGGACTAGCGGGAAATAATGAGCAGTTCTTC.

This clone was picked up a small number of times. V and J are TRBV7-6 and TRBJ1-1; possibly TRBD1 for D (6 bases). V was trimmed by 3 bases and J by 11 bases, leaving 10 bases between them. The CDR3 extends over 11 amino acids. The germline CDR1 and CDR2 sequences are SGHVS and FNYEAQ. The CDR3 reads CASSLGGAAFF. The CDR3 region has the DNA TGTGCCAGCAGCTTGGGGGGCGCCGCTTTCTTT.